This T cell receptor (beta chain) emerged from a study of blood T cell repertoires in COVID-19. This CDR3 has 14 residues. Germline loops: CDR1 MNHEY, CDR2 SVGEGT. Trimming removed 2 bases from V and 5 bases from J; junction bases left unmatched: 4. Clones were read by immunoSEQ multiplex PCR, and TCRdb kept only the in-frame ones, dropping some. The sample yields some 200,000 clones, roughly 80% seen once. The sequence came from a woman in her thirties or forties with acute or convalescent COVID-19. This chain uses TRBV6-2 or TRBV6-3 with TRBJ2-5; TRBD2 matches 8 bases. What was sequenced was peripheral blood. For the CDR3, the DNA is TGTGCCAGCAGTTACGGCAGACTAGCGGAGACCCAGTACTTC. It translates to CASSYGRLAETQYF.